This TCR beta chain emerged from a study of T cell responses to AZD1222 COVID-19 vaccine. At the level of the study: Pooled samples include second doses given at about 4 or 12 weeks.

A word on this clone: Its antigen is unidentified.

The assay was immunoSEQ multiplex PCR, and TCRdb's table has in-frame clones only and misses some. The sample yields 80,000 to 95,000 clones, 92% seen once. CDR1 MDHEN and CDR2 SYDVKM come from the germline V gene. The V gene lost 5 bases and the J gene lost 1 base, with 14 bases spanning the gap. The CDR3 extends over 16 amino acids. Study results and caveats: Of spike-specific TCRs, nearly half reportedly target regions left unmutated in variants. The number of AZD1222 recipients seropositive at baseline was only five to seven. Breadth and depth of Spike-specific TCRs rose after two AZD1222 doses.

The TCR sequence derives from an adult in good health. The chain is built from TRBV28 and TRBJ2-2; D gene uncertain. The sequenced sample was peripheral blood, obtained on day 0 of AZD1222 vaccination. The CDR3 nucleotides read TGTGCCAGCAGTCCCCACAGCCAACGGAACACCGGGGAGCTGTTTTTT. Protein: CASSPHSQRNTGELFF.